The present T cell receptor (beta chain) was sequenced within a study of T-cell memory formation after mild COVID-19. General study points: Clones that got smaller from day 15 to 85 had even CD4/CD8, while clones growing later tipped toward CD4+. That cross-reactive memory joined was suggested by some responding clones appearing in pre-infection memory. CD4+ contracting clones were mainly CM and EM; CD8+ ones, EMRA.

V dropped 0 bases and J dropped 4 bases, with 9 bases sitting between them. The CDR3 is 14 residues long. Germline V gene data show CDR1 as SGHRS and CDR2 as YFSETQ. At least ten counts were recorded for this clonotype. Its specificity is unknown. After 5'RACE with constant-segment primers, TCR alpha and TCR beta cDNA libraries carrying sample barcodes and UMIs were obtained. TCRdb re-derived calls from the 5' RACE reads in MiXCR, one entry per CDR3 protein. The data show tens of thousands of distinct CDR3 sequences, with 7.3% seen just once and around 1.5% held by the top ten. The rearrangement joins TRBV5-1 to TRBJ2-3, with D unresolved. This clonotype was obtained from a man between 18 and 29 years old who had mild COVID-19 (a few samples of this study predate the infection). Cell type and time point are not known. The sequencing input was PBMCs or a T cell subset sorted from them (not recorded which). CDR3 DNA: TGCGCCAGCAGCTTGGATGGCCCCCCAGATACGCAGTATTTT. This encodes CASSLDGPPDTQYF. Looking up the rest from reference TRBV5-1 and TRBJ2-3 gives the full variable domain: KAGVTQTPRYLIKTRGQQVTLSCSPISGHRSVSWYQQTPGQGLQFLFEYFSETQRNKGNFPGRFSGRQFSNSRSEMNVSTLELGDSALYLCASSLDGPPDTQYFGPGTRLTVL.